Listed below are T cell receptor beta chains from one sample, sequenced in a study of blood T cell repertoires in COVID-19. Measured with immunoSEQ multiplex PCR; TCRdb has only the in-frame clones, and not every one. The sample holds about 120,000 clones; 90% are singletons and the top ten take approximately 1.7%. Sequencing was performed on peripheral blood. The receptors stem from a human donor with active COVID-19. The donor label of this sample is uncertain. CDR3s include the opening cysteine and the closing phenylalanine or tryptophan. D genes are given only for firm matches.

>TRBV3-1/TRBV3-2|TRBD2|TRBJ2-2
CASSRAWGGPNTGELFF
TGTGCCAGCAGCCGAGCATGGGGGGGTCCGAACACCGGGGAGCTGTTTTTT
>TRBV7-2|.|TRBJ1-3
CASSIFLSGNTIYF
TGTGCCAGCAGCATTTTCCTCTCTGGAAACACCATATATTTT
>TRBV6-6|.|TRBJ2-2
CASRPGGGTNTGELFF
TGTGCCAGCAGACCGGGCGGGGGCACGAACACCGGGGAGCTGTTTTTT
>TRBV5-1|.|TRBJ1-1
CASSLDWGRPEAFF
TGCGCCAGCAGCTTGGATTGGGGGCGCCCTGAAGCTTTCTTT
>TRBV9|TRBD1|TRBJ2-1
CASSERQGAYNEQFF
TGTGCCAGCAGCGAACGACAGGGGGCGTACAATGAGCAGTTCTTC
>TRBV19|TRBD1|TRBJ1-2
CASSPRTGSGYTF
TGTGCCAGTAGTCCCAGGACAGGGAGCGGCTACACCTTC
>TRBV5-6|TRBD1|TRBJ2-5
CASSLVPRGREETQYF
TGTGCCAGCAGCTTGGTTCCCAGGGGGCGTGAGGAGACCCAGTACTTC
>TRBV12-3/TRBV12-4|.|TRBJ1-1
CASSTSWTEAFF
TGTGCCAGCAGTACCAGTTGGACTGAAGCTTTCTTT
>TRBV5-4|TRBD2|TRBJ2-1
CASSLLASNYNEQFF
TGTGCCAGCAGCTTACTAGCGTCGAACTACAATGAGCAGTTCTTC
>TRBV10-3|TRBD1|TRBJ1-4
CAISEGQANEKLFF
TGTGCCATCAGTGAGGGACAGGCCAATGAAAAACTGTTTTTT
>TRBV5-4|.|TRBJ2-2
CASSRGNTGELFF
TGTGCCAGCAGTCGGGGGAACACCGGGGAGCTGTTTTTT